This record covers a single TCR beta chain. Measured with immunoSEQ multiplex PCR; TCRdb has only the in-frame clones, and not every one. The sample consists of approximately 110,000 clones, roughly 81% of them appearing once. The source of the sample is a study of blood T cell repertoires in COVID-19. Study in general: The study drew acute and convalescent COVID-19 samples from the United States, Italy and Spain. PBMCs, B-cell-depleted T cells, or T cells were the source of the cDNA or gDNA that made up the material.

Trimming at V came to 2 bases and at J to 7 bases, leaving 0 bases not matched to a gene. CDR3 length: 13 amino acids. CDR1 is SGHNT, CDR2 YENEEA, per germline. Sample: peripheral blood. The TCR was taken from a woman aged 70-85 years with acute or convalescent COVID-19. The gene calls are TRBV11-3 and TRBJ2-5; 11 nucleotides match TRBD2. The CDR3 region is CASSLTSGGTQYF. In nucleotides, the CDR3 is TGTGCCAGCAGCTTAACTAGCGGGGGGACCCAGTACTTC.